This T cell receptor beta chain emerged from a study of OX40 agonist ivuxolimab in advanced cancers. As for the study more broadly: The costimulatory receptor OX40 (CD134) was targeted by ivuxolimab, a fully human IgG2 agonistic monoclonal antibody. In the dose-escalation cohort, around four fifths of patients were male, and the mean age was 60 years with a range of roughly 20 to 79. The point of sequencing TCRbeta in the periphery was to test whether ivuxolimab changed TCR sequence diversity and drove clonal T-cell expansion. Prior anti-PD-1, anti-PD-L1 or anti-CTLA-4 therapy was permitted, and checkpoint inhibitors had been received by 30% to 40% of dose-escalation patients. Three dose-escalation patients achieved partial responses, one with hepatocellular carcinoma and two with cutaneous melanoma. Of the roughly 50 dose-escalation patients, hepatocellular carcinoma was present in about 20, melanoma in approximately 15, renal cell carcinoma in 9 and head and neck cancer in 9. Intravenous ivuxolimab was administered to patients every 2 weeks at six dose levels: 0.01, 0.1, 0.3, 1.5, 3 and 10 mg/kg. The paper describes the monotherapy dose-escalation part (N ≈ 50 patients) of the phase I trial of ivuxolimab. Broader findings and caveats from the paper: After ivuxolimab, CD8+ T cells had more expanded clones than CD4+ T cells on average. In the 0.1-3.0 mg/kg groups, partial responders were among the patients with the lowest normalized peripheral clonal expansion, particularly in CD8+ T cells. Low levels of normalized T-cell clonal expansion were also seen in some nonresponding patients. The antigen specificity of the peripheral T cells that underwent clonal expansion was not determined. Clonal expansion of both CD4+ and CD8+ blood T cells was observed from baseline to week 6 at doses 0.1 to 3.0 mg/kg.

After removal of 0 bases from V and 4 bases from J, the junction retains 3 bases not matched to a gene. From the germline V gene, CDR1 is MNHEY and CDR2 is SVGAGI. The CDR3 contains 16 residues, cysteine and phenylalanine counted. The CDR3 DNA has 48 bases and is translated from base 1. For sequencing of the TCRbeta CDR3 region, genomic DNA was extracted from the sorted cells. The immunoSEQ Assay was used to sequence the TCRbeta CDR3 regions. The source is immuneACCESS, and TCRdb retained only in-frame sequences with V and J called. Part of the clones is not carried over; for the studies checked, unresolved V genes explain less than half of this, and the remainder is unexplained. In all, the sample holds around 86,000 clones, and about 89% of those were seen once. Together, the top ten hold around 0.4% of the sample. Patients with autoimmune disease history or receiving systemic immunosuppression were excluded from the trial. Peripheral blood for TCR sequencing was collected from all dose cohorts at baseline, on cycle 4 day 1, and on cycle 7 day 1. Samples were obtained from an open-label, multicenter, first-in-human phase I dose-escalation trial of ivuxolimab. Adults with locally advanced or metastatic melanoma, renal cell carcinoma, hepatocellular carcinoma or head and neck squamous cell carcinoma were enrolled in the trial. Before TCR sequencing, CD4+ and CD8+ T cells were separately sorted from peripheral blood.

Worth noting for this clone: Its antigen is not yet known. No quality values exist for individual bases; no much larger clone is one base distant.

The sequence derives from an adult with an advanced solid tumor such as melanoma, head and neck, liver or kidney cancer. The chain is assembled from TRBV6-5 and TRBJ2-3, and 11 junctional nucleotides match TRBD1. Sequenced material: CD4+ or CD8+ T cells sorted from blood, taken in a trial of the OX40 agonist ivuxolimab. The base sequence is TGTGCCAGCAGTTACTCCTGGACAGGGGGCCCAGATACGCAGTATTTT. The translation is CASSYSWTGGPDTQYF.